The sequence of this T cell receptor beta chain was determined in a study of cytomegalovirus exposure and HLA in healthy donors. Study-wide findings and caveats: In vitro data verified a few CMV-associated chains as specific for CMV antigens. In a later analysis, first-cohort TCR clusters were found to tend to co-occur in the 130 or so validation repertoires. The authors listed approximately 160 TCR beta chains as cytomegalovirus-associated.

For this clone: Its cognate antigen is unknown.

Clones were sequenced by immunoSEQ multiplex PCR, and TCRdb holds only the in-frame ones, with some missing. The data show around 200,000 clones, with about 81% seen just once and roughly 1.2% held by the top ten. The sequence derives from a woman aged 25 to 39 in good health and CMV-seronegative. Input material: PBMCs.

DNA of the CDR3: TGCGCCAGCAGCCAACCGACAGGTAGCTCTGGAAACACCATATATTTT. The encoded protein is CASSQPTGSSGNTIYF. The rearrangement uses TRBV4-1 and TRBJ1-3; maybe TRBD1 (6 bases). The length of the CDR3 is 16 residues. V gave up 2 bases and J gave up 0 bases, with 11 bases separating them. Germline lookup yields CDR1 MGHRA and CDR2 YSYEKL.